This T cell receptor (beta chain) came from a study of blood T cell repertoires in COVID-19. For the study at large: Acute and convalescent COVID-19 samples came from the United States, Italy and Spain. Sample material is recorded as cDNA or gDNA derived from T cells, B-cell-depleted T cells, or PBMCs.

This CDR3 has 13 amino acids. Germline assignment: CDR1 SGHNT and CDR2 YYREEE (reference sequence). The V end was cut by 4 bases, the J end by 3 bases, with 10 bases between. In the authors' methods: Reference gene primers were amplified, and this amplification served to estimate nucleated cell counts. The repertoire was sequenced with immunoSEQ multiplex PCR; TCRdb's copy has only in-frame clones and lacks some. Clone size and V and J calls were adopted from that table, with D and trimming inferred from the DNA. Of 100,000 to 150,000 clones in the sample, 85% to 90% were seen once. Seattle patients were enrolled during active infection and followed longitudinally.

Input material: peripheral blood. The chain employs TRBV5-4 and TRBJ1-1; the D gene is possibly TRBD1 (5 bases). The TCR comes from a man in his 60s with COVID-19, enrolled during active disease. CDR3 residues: CASSRRVDTEAFF. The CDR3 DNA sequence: TGTGCCAGCAGCCGCAGGGTTGACACTGAAGCTTTCTTT.